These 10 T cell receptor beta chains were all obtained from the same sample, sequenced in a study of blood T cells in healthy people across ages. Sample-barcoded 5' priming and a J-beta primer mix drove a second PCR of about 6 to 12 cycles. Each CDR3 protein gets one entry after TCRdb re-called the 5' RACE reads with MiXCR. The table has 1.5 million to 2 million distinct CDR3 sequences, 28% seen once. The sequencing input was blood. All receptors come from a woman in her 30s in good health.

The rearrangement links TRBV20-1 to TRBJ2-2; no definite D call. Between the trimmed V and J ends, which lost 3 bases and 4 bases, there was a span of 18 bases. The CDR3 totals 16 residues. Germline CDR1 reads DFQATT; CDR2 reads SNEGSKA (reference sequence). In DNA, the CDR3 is TGCAGTGCTAGTGGGGAAAAAGGTTCGTCCACCGGGGAGCTGTTTTTT. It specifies CSASGEKGSSTGELFF.

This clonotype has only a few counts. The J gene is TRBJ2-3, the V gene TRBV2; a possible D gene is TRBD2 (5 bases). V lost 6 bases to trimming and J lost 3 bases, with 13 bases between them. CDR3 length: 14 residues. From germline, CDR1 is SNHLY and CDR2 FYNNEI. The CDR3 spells CASRERTPTDTQYF. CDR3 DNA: TGTGCCAGCAGGGAGAGGACTCCAACAGATACGCAGTATTTT. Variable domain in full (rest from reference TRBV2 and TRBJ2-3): EPEVTQTPSHQVTQMGQEVILRCVPISNHLYFYWYRQILGQKVEFLVSFYNNEISEKSEIFDDQFSVERPDGSNFTLKIRSTKLEDSAMYFCASRERTPTDTQYFGPGTRLTVL.

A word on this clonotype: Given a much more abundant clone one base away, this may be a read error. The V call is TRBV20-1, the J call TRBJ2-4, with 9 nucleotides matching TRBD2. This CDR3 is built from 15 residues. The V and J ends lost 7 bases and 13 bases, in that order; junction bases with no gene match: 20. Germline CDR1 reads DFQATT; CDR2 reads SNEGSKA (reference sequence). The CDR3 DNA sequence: TGCAGTGGGTCTAGCGGGACTTATTCCTACAATGAGCAGTACTTC. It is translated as CSGSSGTYSYNEQYF.

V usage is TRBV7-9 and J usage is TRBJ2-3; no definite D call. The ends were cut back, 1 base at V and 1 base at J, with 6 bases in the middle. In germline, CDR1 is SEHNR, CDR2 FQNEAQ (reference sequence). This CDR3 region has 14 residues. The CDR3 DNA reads TGTGCCAGCAGCTTAGAAGAGCGCACAGATACGCAGTATTTT. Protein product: CASSLEERTDTQYF.

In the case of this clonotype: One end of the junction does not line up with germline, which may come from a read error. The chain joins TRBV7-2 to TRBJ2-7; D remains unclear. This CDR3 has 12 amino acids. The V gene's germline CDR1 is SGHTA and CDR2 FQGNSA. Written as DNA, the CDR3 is TGTACCGGCAGCCTGGGATTTTACGAGCAGTACTTC. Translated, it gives CTGSLGFYEQYF.

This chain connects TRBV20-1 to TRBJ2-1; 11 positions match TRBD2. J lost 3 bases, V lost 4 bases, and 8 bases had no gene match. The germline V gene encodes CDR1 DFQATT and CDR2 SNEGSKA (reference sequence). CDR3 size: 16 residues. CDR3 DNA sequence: TGCAGTGCTATTAGACTAGCGGGGCTGTACTACAATGAGCAGTTCTTC. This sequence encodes CSAIRLAGLYYNEQFF.

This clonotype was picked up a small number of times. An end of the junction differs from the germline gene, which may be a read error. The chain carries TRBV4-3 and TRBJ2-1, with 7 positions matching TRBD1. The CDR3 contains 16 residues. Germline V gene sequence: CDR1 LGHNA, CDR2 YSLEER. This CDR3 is CASSLVRQGTYNEQFF. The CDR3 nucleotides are TGTGCCAGCAGTTTAGTACGACAGGGTACCTACAATGAGCAGTTCTTC.

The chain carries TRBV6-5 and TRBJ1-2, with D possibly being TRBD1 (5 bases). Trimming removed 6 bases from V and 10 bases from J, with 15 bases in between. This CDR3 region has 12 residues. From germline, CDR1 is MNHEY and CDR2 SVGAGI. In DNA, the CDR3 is TGTGCCAGCAGCCCAACGTCGGGGGACTACACCTTC. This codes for CASSPTSGDYTF.

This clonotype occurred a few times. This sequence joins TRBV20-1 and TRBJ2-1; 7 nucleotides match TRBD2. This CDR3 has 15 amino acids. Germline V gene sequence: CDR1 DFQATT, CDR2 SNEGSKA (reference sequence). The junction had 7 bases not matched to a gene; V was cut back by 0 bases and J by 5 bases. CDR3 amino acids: CSARDWASGHNEQFF. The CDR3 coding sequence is TGCAGTGCTAGAGATTGGGCTAGCGGTCACAATGAGCAGTTCTTC.

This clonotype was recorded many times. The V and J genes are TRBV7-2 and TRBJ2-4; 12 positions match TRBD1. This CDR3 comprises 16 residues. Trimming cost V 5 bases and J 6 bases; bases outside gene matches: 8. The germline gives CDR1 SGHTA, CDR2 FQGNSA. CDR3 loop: CASSNTGTGGGNIQYF. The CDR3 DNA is TGTGCCAGCAGCAATACAGGGACAGGGGGCGGAAACATTCAGTACTTC. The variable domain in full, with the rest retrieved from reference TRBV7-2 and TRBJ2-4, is GAGVSQSPSNKVTEKGKDVELRCDPISGHTALYWYRQSLGQGLEFLIYFQGNSAPDKSGLPSDRFSAERTGGSVSTLTIQRTQQEDSAVYLCASSNTGTGGGNIQYFGAGTRLSVL.